Shown below are 4 T cell receptor beta chains from a single sample sequenced in a study of shared clonotypes between healthy human individuals. The data were produced by immunoSEQ multiplex PCR, yet TCRdb's version contains in-frame clones alone and is incomplete. The data show under 650,000 clones, with roughly 95% seen just once and approximately 0.062% held by the top ten. Sequencing was done on a sample of naive CD4+ T cells sorted from blood. Documented subset: CD45RA+ positively selected. Receptors were obtained from a woman in her 30s in good health.

The chain is built from TRBV11-2 and TRBJ2-3; 10 positions match TRBD2. The CDR3 has 18 residues. J was trimmed by 0 bases and V by 2 bases; bases with no gene match: 8. Germline-derived CDR1 and CDR2 are SGHAT and FQNNGV. CDR3: CASSLTMRTSGSTDTQYF. In DNA, the CDR3 is TGTGCCAGCAGCTTAACTATGAGGACTAGCGGCAGCACAGATACGCAGTATTTT. Full variable domain (missing parts from reference TRBV11-2 and TRBJ2-3): EAGVAQSPRYKIIEKRQSVAFWCNPISGHATLYWYQQILGQGPKLLIQFQNNGVVDDSQLPKDRFSAERLKGVDSTLKIQPAKLEDSAVYLCASSLTMRTSGSTDTQYFGPGTRLTVL.

The V and J genes are TRBV6-5 and TRBJ2-7; D is ambiguous. In germline, CDR1 is MNHEY, CDR2 SVGAGI. Trimming cost V 4 bases and J 1 base, with 14 bases left between them. CDR3 length: 15 residues. The CDR3 region has the DNA TGTGCCAGCAGTTTCGGCGGAGAACCTTCCTACGAGCAGTACTTC. It is translated as CASSFGGEPSYEQYF.

This chain uses TRBV30 with TRBJ2-3; a weak D match, TRBD2 (6 bases). The CDR3 contains 14 residues. Between the trimmed V and J ends, which lost 0 bases and 2 bases, there was a span of 9 bases. Germline loops: CDR1 GTSNPN, CDR2 SVGIG (reference sequence). The CDR3: CAWSVADYTDTQYF. DNA for the CDR3: TGTGCCTGGAGTGTTGCGGACTACACAGATACGCAGTATTTT.

J is TRBJ2-1 and V is TRBV15; no clear D. Germline values: CDR1 LNHNV, CDR2 YYDKDF (reference sequence). The CDR3 has 14 amino acids. Trimming removed 0 bases from V and 3 bases from J, with 6 bases in between. CDR3 sequence: CATSRDFSYNEQFF. CDR3 bases: TGTGCCACCAGCAGAGATTTTAGCTACAATGAGCAGTTCTTC.